One and the same sample provided the 23 T cell receptor beta chains below, sequenced in a study of blood T cell repertoires in COVID-19. Using immunoSEQ multiplex PCR, the repertoire was profiled, and TCRdb retains in-frame clones only, with some absent. The table has about 270,000 clones, around 82% seen once; the top ten hold under 3.5%. Material: peripheral blood. The receptors shown here come from a woman younger than 30 with acute or convalescent COVID-19.

This clone was counted many times. The gene calls are TRBV3-1 (or the pseudogene TRBV3-2) and TRBJ1-2; D gene ambiguous. Germline V lookup: CDR1 LGHDT, CDR2 YNNKEL (reference sequence). CDR3 size: 13 residues. Trimming pared 2 bases from V and 4 bases from J, leaving 8 bases between. The CDR3 loop is CASSQMSGYGYTF. CDR3 nucleotides: TGTGCCAGCAGCCAAATGTCGGGCTATGGCTACACCTTC.

The chain is built from TRBV27 and TRBJ2-7; 8 bases line up with TRBD2. With V trimmed by 2 bases and J by 6 bases, 9 bases remained unmatched. This CDR3 contains 15 residues. Per germline, CDR1 MNHEY and CDR2 SMNVEV (reference sequence). CDR3 in amino acids: CASSLNVAGLGEQYF. The CDR3 bases are TGTGCCAGCAGTTTAAACGTAGCGGGACTCGGCGAGCAGTACTTC.

The V call is TRBV18, the J call TRBJ1-6; maybe TRBD1 (6 bases). CDR3 length equals 15 residues. Germline V CDR1 and CDR2: KGHSH, LQKENI. V was cut by 5 bases and J by 8 bases, with 16 bases left in between. The CDR3 DNA follows: TGTGCCAGCTCAGTAACAGGGACGAGGGATTCACCCCTCCACTTT. This gives the protein CASSVTGTRDSPLHF.

The chain has TRBV5-1 and TRBJ2-7, with D maybe TRBD1 (5 bases). The V gene's germline CDR1 is SGHRS and CDR2 YFSETQ. V was shortened by 0 bases and J by 1 base, with 8 bases between the two germline ends. The length of the CDR3 is 14 residues. This CDR3 is CASSLGAGSYEQYF. The CDR3 DNA follows: TGCGCCAGCAGCTTGGGGGCAGGGTCCTACGAGCAGTACTTC.

The rearrangement joins TRBV9 to TRBJ2-7, with 7 bases matching TRBD2. Germline CDR1 reads SGDLS; CDR2 reads YYNGEE. V gave up 4 bases and J gave up 2 bases; unmatched junction bases: 6. The CDR3 totals 14 residues. The CDR3 DNA reads as TGTGCCAGCAGCTCGAGCGGGATCGCCTACGAGCAGTACTTC. Its protein is CASSSSGIAYEQYF.

This rearrangement joins TRBV28 to TRBJ1-5; the D is unclear. The CDR3 contains 15 residues. Germline CDR1 is MDHEN and CDR2 is SYDVKM. The ends were cut back, 3 bases at V and 3 bases at J, with 12 bases in the middle. The CDR3 sequence: CASSFFRYNNQPQHF. The CDR3 bases are TGTGCCAGCAGTTTTTTCAGGTACAACAATCAGCCCCAGCATTTT.

The V and J genes are TRBV5-6 and TRBJ2-3; 7 bases agree with TRBD2. The CDR3 covers 16 residues. Germline-derived CDR1 and CDR2 are SGHDT and YYEEEE. With V trimmed by 0 bases and J by 3 bases, 7 bases remained unmatched. The CDR3 loop reads CASSLVGGSRTDTQYF. The CDR3 DNA is TGTGCCAGCAGCTTGGTTGGCGGGAGCAGAACAGATACGCAGTATTTT.

The V gene is TRBV7-8, the J gene TRBJ2-3, with a weak D call TRBD1 (5 bases). The V end lost 1 base, the J end lost 4 bases, and 12 bases lay between the germline ends. Germline values: CDR1 SGHVS, CDR2 FQNEAQ. CDR3 length: 15 residues. The CDR3 loop reads CASSLVQGRPDTQYF. The DNA for the CDR3 is TGTGCCAGCAGCTTAGTCCAGGGTCGTCCAGATACGCAGTATTTT. Complete variable domain (other parts from reference TRBV7-8 and TRBJ2-3): GAGVSQSPRYKVAKRGQDVALRCDPISGHVSLFWYQQALGQGPEFLTYFQNEAQLDKSGLPSDRFFAERPEGSVSTLKIQRTQQEDSAVYLCASSLVQGRPDTQYFGPGTRLTVL.

The CDR3 is CATCRSNNSPLHF. DNA of the CDR3: TGTGCCACCTGCAGATCAAATAATTCACCCCTCCACTTT. The chain links TRBV19 to TRBJ1-6, with unresolved D. The V gene lost 10 bases and the J gene lost 5 bases, with 12 bases spanning the gap. This CDR3 spans 13 amino acids. Germline V gene data show CDR1 as LNHDA and CDR2 as SQIVND (reference sequence). The variable domain in full, completed from reference TRBV19 and TRBJ1-6, reads DGGITQSPKYLFRKEGQNVTLSCEQNLNHDAMYWYRQDPGQGLRLIYYSQIVNDFQKGDIAEGYSVSREKKESFPLTVTSAQKNPTAFYLCATCRSNNSPLHFGNGTRLTVT.

CDR3 sequence reads: CASSYDKDRAGSEQYF. In DNA, the CDR3 is TGCGCCAGCAGCTACGATAAGGACAGGGCTGGTTCCGAGCAGTACTTC. The J gene is TRBJ2-7, the V gene TRBV5-1; TRBD1 matches 8 bases. J gave up 6 bases and V 3 bases, and 14 bases lay outside the gene matches. The germline V gene has CDR1 SGHRS and CDR2 YFSETQ. The CDR3 is 16 residues long.

The chain combines TRBV19 with TRBJ1-1; possible D gene TRBD1, 5 bases. From germline, CDR1 is LNHDA and CDR2 SQIVND (reference sequence). Between the trimmed V and J ends, which lost 6 bases and 0 bases, there was a span of 11 bases. This CDR3 is 14 amino acids long. CDR3: CASSRQNMNTEAFF. The CDR3 DNA is TGTGCCAGTAGCCGACAGAATATGAACACTGAAGCTTTCTTT.

This rearrangement joins TRBV2 to TRBJ2-2; 9 nucleotides align to TRBD2. CDR1 and CDR2 from the germline V gene are SNHLY and FYNNEI. This CDR3 spans 17 amino acids. After removal of 7 bases from V and 1 base from J, the junction contained 10 bases not matched to a gene. The CDR3 DNA reads as TGTGCCAGCAACGTTTTGACTAGCGGAAAGAACACCGGGGAGCTGTTTTTT. It is translated as CASNVLTSGKNTGELFF.

The CDR3 loop reads CASSRTQGRSYEQYF. Written as DNA, the CDR3 is TGTGCCAGCAGTCGGACTCAGGGGCGCTCCTACGAGCAGTACTTC. The chain combines TRBV27 with TRBJ2-7, with D possibly matching TRBD1 (6 bases). The length of the CDR3 is 15 residues. Trimming removed 5 bases at V and 0 bases at J, with 14 bases between. Per the germline V gene, CDR1 is MNHEY and CDR2 is SMNVEV (reference sequence).

The CDR3 loop is CASSSTGTVNEQFF. As DNA, the CDR3 is TGTGCCAGCAGTTCTACCGGGACAGTCAATGAGCAGTTCTTC. V is TRBV28 and J is TRBJ2-1; TRBD1 matches 7 bases. Germline lookup yields CDR1 MDHEN and CDR2 SYDVKM. CDR3 length: 14 residues. V shed 4 bases, J shed 6 bases, and the junction held 6 bases outside the gene matches.

This chain connects TRBV5-1 to TRBJ2-2; 7 positions match TRBD1. Looked up from germline, CDR1 is SGHRS and CDR2 is YFSETQ. The CDR3 sequence is 14 residues long. V lost 0 bases and J lost 4; bases outside the gene matches: 0. CDR3 in amino acids: CASSLGQGTGELFF. Here the CDR3 DNA reads TGCGCCAGCAGCTTGGGACAGGGCACCGGGGAGCTGTTTTTT.

This chain connects TRBV5-6 to TRBJ1-4; tentatively, D is TRBD1 (5 bases). Germline V gene data show CDR1 as SGHDT and CDR2 as YYEEEE. The CDR3 loop spans 19 amino acids. V lost 0 bases, J lost 7 bases, and 25 bases lay in between. The CDR3 here is CASSLDGGATTRRAEKLFF. The CDR3 region has the DNA TGTGCCAGCAGCTTGGACGGGGGTGCAACTACCAGGCGGGCTGAAAAACTGTTTTTT. Based on the CDR3 plus reference TRBV5-6 and TRBJ1-4, the full variable domain is DAGVTQSPTHLIKTRGQQVTLRCSPKSGHDTVSWYQQALGQGPQFIFQYYEEEERQRGNFPDRFSGHQFPNYSSELNVNALLLGDSALYLCASSLDGGATTRRAEKLFFGSGTQLSVL.

V gene TRBV7-8 combines with J gene TRBJ2-1, with TRBD1 as a possible D gene (5 bases). This CDR3 has 15 amino acids. Germline V gene data show CDR1 as SGHVS and CDR2 as FQNEAQ. Trimming removed 1 base from V and 9 bases from J, with 16 bases in between. In DNA, the CDR3 is TGTGCCAGCAGCTTAGTATCAGGGAAAAGTGGTGAGCAGTTCTTC. As protein: CASSLVSGKSGEQFF.

V and J are TRBV15 and TRBJ1-3, with D possibly being TRBD1 (6 bases). The CDR3 has 15 residues. Germline V gene data show CDR1 as LNHNV and CDR2 as YYDKDF (reference sequence). Between the trimmed V and J ends, which lost 1 base and 3 bases, there was a span of 10 bases. CDR3 nucleotides: TGTGCCACCAGCAGAGCAGGGGAAGGTGGAAACACCATATATTTT. Encoded protein: CATSRAGEGGNTIYF.

The chain has TRBV29-1 and TRBJ2-2; TRBD2 agrees at 12 bases. This CDR3 contains 15 residues. After removal of 4 bases from V and 7 bases from J, the junction contained 7 bases not matched to a gene. Per germline, CDR1 SQVTM and CDR2 ANQGSEA. CDR3 DNA: TGCAGCGTTGTAAGGCTAGCGGGAGGGGACGGGGAGCTGTTTTTT. Translating gives CSVVRLAGGDGELFF.

The rearrangement links TRBV6-1 to TRBJ2-7; D is perhaps TRBD1 (6 bases). Trimming took 2 bases from V and 6 from J, leaving 17 bases between them. CDR3 size: 15 residues. The V gene's germline CDR1 is MNHNS and CDR2 SASEGT. DNA of the CDR3: TGTGCCAGCAGTGAAACGGTTAACAGGGTTCCCGAGCAGTACTTC. Translated, it gives CASSETVNRVPEQYF.

The chain recombines TRBV5-1 with TRBJ2-2; D may be TRBD1 (6 bases). The CDR3 consists of 13 residues. Germline loops: CDR1 SGHRS, CDR2 YFSETQ. The V gene lost 4 bases and the J gene lost 4 bases, with 8 bases spanning the gap. CDR3: CASSEDSTGELFF. CDR3 in DNA: TGCGCCAGCAGCGAGGACAGCACCGGGGAGCTGTTTTTT.

The chain combines TRBV7-2 with TRBJ2-3; the match to TRBD1 covers 12 bases. Germline V gene lookup returns CDR1 SGHTA and CDR2 FQGNSA. The length of the CDR3 is 17 residues. The junction had 10 bases not matched to a gene; V was cut back by 3 bases and J by 6 bases. CDR3 sequence: CASSFSPGQGAGDTQYF. Written as DNA, the CDR3 is TGTGCCAGCAGCTTTAGCCCGGGACAGGGGGCTGGTGATACGCAGTATTTT.

J is TRBJ2-3 and V is TRBV6-4; 10 nucleotides match TRBD2. From germline, CDR1 is MRHNA and CDR2 SNTAGT. The J segment lost 1 base and the V segment lost 6 bases, leaving 4 bases of the junction unmatched. There are 15 residues in the CDR3. CDR3 region: CASSLTSGGTDTQYF. For the CDR3, the DNA is TGTGCCAGCAGCCTCACTAGCGGGGGCACAGATACGCAGTATTTT.